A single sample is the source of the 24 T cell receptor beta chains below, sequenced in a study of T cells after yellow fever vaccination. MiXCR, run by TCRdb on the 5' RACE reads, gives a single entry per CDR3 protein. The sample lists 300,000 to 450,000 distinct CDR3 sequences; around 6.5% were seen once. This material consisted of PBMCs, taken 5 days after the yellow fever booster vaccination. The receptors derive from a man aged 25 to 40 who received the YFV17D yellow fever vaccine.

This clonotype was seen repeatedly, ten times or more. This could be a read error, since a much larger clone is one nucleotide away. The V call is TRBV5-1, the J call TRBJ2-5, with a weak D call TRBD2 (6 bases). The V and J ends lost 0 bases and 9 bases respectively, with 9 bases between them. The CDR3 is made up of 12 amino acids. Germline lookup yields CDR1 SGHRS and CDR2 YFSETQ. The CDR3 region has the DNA TGCGCCAGCAGCTTGGCCGGGGAGGCCCAGTACTTC. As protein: CASSLAGEAQYF.

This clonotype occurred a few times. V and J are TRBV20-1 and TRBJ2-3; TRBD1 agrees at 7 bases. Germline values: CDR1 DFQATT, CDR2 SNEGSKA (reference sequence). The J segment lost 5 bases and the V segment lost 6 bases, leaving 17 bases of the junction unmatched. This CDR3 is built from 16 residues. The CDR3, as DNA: TGCAGTGCCAGACCCTCGGACAGGCCCAAGGGAGATACGCAGTATTTT. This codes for CSARPSDRPKGDTQYF.

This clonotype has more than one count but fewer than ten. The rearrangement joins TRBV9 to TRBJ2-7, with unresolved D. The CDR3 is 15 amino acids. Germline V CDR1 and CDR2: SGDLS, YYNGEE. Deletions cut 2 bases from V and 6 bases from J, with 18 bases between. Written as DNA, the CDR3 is TGTGCCAGCAGCGTCTCCCCGGCCGATACTCTCGAGCAGTACTTC. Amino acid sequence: CASSVSPADTLEQYF.

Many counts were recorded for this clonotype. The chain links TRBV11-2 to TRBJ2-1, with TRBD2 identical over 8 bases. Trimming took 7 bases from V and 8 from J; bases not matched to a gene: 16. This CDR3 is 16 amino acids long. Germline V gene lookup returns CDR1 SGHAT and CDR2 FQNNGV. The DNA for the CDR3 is TGTGCCAGCAACCCCCCTCTTGGAGCGGGAGTTGATGAGCAGTTCTTC. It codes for CASNPPLGAGVDEQFF.

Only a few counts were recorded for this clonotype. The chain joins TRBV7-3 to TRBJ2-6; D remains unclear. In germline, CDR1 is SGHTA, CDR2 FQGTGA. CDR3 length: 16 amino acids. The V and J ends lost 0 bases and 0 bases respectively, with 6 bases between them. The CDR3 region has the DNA TGTGCCAGCAGCTTAACATCCGGCTCTGGGGCCAACGTCCTGACTTTC. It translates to CASSLTSGSGANVLTF.

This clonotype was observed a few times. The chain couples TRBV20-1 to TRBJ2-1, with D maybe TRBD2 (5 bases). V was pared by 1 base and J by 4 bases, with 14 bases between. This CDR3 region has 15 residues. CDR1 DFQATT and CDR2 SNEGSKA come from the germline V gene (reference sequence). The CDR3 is CSARVLGDRYNEQFF. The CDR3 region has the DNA TGCAGTGCTAGAGTATTGGGAGATCGGTACAATGAGCAGTTCTTC.

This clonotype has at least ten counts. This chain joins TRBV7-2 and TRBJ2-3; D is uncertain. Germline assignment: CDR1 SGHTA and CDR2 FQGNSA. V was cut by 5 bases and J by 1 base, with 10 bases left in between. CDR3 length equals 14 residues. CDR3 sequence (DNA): TGTGCCAGCAGCCGCGTAGTTGGCACAGATACGCAGTATTTT. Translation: CASSRVVGTDTQYF.

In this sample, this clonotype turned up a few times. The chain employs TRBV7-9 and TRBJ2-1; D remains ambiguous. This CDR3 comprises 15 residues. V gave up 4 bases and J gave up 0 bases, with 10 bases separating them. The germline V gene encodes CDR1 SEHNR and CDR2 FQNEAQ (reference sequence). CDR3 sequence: CASSYQLRSYNEQFF. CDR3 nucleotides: TGTGCCAGCAGCTACCAGCTCCGCTCCTACAATGAGCAGTTCTTC.

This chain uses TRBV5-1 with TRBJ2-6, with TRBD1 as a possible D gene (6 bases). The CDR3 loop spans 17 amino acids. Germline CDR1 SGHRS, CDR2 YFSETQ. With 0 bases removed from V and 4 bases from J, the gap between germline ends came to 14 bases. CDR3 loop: CASSLELSGVGANVLTF. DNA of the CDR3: TGCGCCAGCAGCTTGGAGCTCTCAGGGGTCGGGGCCAACGTCCTGACTTTC.

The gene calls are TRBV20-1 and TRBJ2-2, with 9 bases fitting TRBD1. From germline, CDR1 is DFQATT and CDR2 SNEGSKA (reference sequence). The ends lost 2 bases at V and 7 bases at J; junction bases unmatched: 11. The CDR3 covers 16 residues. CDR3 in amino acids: CSARQPTGGDFGELFF. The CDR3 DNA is TGCAGTGCTAGACAACCGACAGGGGGAGATTTCGGGGAGCTGTTTTTT.

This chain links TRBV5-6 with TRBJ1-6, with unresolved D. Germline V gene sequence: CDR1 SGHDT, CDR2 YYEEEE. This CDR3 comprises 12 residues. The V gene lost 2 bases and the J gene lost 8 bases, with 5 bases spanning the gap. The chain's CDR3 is CASSLWDSPLHF. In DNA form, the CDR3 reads TGTGCCAGCAGCTTATGGGATTCACCCCTCCACTTT.

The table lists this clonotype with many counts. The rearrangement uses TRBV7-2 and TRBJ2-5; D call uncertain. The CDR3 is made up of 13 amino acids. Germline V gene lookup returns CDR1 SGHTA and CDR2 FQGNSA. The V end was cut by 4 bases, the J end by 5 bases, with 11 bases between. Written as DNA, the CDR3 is TGTGCCAGCAGCTCGGATTCGAGGGAGACCCAGTACTTC. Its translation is CASSSDSRETQYF.

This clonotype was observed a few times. In DNA, the CDR3 is TGTGCCAGCAGTCCCGGACAGGCCTATGGCTACACCTTC. Translation: CASSPGQAYGYTF. V usage is TRBV12-3 or TRBV12-4 and J usage is TRBJ1-2; 7 bases are a match to TRBD1. The CDR3 totals 13 residues. J gave up 4 bases and V 5 bases, and 4 bases lay outside the gene matches.

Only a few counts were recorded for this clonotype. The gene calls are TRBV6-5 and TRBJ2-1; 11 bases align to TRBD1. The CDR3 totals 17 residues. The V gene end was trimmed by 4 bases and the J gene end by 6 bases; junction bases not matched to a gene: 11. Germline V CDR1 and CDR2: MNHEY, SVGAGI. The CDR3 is CASSSDRGLPSINEQFF. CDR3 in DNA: TGTGCCAGCAGTTCGGACAGGGGGCTGCCCTCCATCAATGAGCAGTTCTTC.

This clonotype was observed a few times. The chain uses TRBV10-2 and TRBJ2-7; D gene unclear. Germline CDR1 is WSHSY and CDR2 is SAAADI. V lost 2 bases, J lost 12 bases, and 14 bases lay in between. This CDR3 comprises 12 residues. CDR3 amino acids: CASSEPMTQTYF. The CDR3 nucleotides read TGCGCCAGCAGTGAGCCTATGACACAAACGTACTTC.

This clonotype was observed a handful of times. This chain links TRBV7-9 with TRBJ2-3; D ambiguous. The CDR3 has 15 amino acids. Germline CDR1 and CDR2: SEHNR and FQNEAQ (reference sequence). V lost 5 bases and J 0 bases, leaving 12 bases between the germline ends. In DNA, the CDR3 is TGTGCCAGCAGCCCCCACTACCGAAGCACAGATACGCAGTATTTT. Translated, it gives CASSPHYRSTDTQYF. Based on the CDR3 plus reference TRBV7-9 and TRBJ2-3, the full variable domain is DTGVSQNPRHKITKRGQNVTFRCDPISEHNRLYWYRQTLGQGPEFLTYFQNEAQLEKSRLLSDRFSAERPKGSFSTLEIQRTEQGDSAMYLCASSPHYRSTDTQYFGPGTRLTVL.

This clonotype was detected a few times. The CDR3 DNA reads TGTGCCACCAGCAGAGATGGTAACAGAGCGCAGTATTTT. As protein: CATSRDGNRAQYF. This sequence joins TRBV15 and TRBJ2-3; D is undetermined. CDR1 is LNHNV and CDR2 is YYDKDF in the germline V gene (reference sequence). V lost 0 bases to trimming and J lost 10 bases, with 11 bases between them. The CDR3 runs to 13 residues.

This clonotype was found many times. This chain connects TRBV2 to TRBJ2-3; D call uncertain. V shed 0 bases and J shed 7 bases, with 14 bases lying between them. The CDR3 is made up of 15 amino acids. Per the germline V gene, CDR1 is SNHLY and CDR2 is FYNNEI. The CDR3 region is CASSEARFRAYTQYF. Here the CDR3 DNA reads TGTGCCAGCAGTGAAGCGCGGTTCCGGGCTTATACGCAGTATTTT.

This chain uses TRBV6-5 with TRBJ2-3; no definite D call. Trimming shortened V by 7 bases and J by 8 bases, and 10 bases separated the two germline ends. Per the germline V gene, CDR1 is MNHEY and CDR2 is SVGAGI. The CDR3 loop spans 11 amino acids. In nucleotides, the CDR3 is TGTGCCAGCACCCAGAGGTCTACGCAGTATTTT. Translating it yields CASTQRSTQYF.

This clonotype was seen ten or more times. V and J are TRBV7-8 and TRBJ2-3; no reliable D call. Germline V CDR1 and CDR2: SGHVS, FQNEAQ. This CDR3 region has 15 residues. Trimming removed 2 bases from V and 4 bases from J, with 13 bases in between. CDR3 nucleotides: TGTGCCAGCAGCTTAATTCCCCCAGCCTCAGATACGCAGTATTTT. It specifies CASSLIPPASDTQYF. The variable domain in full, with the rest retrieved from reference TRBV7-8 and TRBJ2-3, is GAGVSQSPRYKVAKRGQDVALRCDPISGHVSLFWYQQALGQGPEFLTYFQNEAQLDKSGLPSDRFFAERPEGSVSTLKIQRTQQEDSAVYLCASSLIPPASDTQYFGPGTRLTVL.

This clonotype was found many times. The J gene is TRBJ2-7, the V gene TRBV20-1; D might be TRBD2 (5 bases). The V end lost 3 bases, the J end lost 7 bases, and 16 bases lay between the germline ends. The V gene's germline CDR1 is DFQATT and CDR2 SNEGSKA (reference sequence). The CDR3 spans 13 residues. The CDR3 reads CSASPRASGEQYF. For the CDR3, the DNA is TGCAGTGCTAGCCCCCGGGCCTCGGGGGAGCAGTACTTC.

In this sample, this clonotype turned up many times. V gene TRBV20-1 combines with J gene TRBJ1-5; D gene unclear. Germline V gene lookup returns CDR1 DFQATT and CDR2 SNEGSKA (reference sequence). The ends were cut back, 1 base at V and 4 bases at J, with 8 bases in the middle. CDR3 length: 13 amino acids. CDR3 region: CSARVVGNQPQHF. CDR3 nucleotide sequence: TGCAGTGCTAGAGTGGTGGGGAATCAGCCCCAGCATTTT.

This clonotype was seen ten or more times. CDR3: CASSLVSGLAGRNEQYF. The DNA for the CDR3 is TGTGCCAGCAGCTTAGTTTCGGGACTAGCGGGAAGAAACGAGCAGTACTTC. This chain links TRBV7-9 with TRBJ2-7; the match to TRBD2 covers 13 bases. Germline values: CDR1 SEHNR, CDR2 FQNEAQ (reference sequence). With V trimmed by 1 base and J by 5 bases, 8 bases remained unmatched. This CDR3 is built from 17 residues.

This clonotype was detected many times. The CDR3 loop reads CASSYHIGRHTEAFF. The CDR3 region has the DNA TGTGCCAGCAGTTACCACATTGGACGGCACACTGAAGCTTTCTTT. The rearrangement joins TRBV12-3 or TRBV12-4 to TRBJ1-1, with unresolved D. V dropped 4 bases and J dropped 3 bases, with 15 bases sitting between them. This CDR3 comprises 15 residues.